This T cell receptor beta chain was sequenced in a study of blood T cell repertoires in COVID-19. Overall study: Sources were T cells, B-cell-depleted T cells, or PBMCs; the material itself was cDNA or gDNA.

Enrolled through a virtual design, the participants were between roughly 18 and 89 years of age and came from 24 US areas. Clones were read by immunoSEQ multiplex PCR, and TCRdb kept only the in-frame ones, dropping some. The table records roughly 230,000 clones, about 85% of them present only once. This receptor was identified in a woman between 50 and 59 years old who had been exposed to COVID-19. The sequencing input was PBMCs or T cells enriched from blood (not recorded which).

The CDR3 loop reads CASSNNLAGEGGTQYF. In DNA, the CDR3 is TGTGCCAGCAGCAACAACTTAGCGGGGGAGGGAGGTACGCAGTATTTT. The chain joins TRBV11-2 to TRBJ2-3; 9 bases are a match to TRBD2. J gave up 8 bases and V 5 bases, and 14 bases lay outside the gene matches. Germline lookup yields CDR1 SGHAT and CDR2 FQNNGV. CDR3 length equals 16 residues.